The clone carrying this TCR beta chain was counted a few times. Indicated treatment: oral pan-JAK inhibitor, 5-10 mg twice daily. These data come from a study of CD8+ T cells in alopecia areata. This CDR3 is built from 14 residues. Extracted RNA was reverse transcribed into cDNA, the sequencing template. Clones were sequenced by immunoSEQ multiplex PCR, and TCRdb holds only the in-frame ones, with some missing. This sample has 120,000 or so clones, with over 60% found just once. Sample: CD4+ T cells sorted from blood, taken at week 4, from a patient treated with tofacitinib. The TCR was taken from a human donor with alopecia areata. The chain couples TRBV21-1 to TRBJ2-3; the listed D gene, TRBD1, was not tested against the DNA. TRBV21-1 is a recognized pseudogene. DNA of the CDR3: TGTGCCCGCAGCGTGGGACAGAGCACAGATACGCAGTATTTT. Protein: CARSVGQSTDTQYF.